This T cell receptor beta chain was documented in a study of T cells in localized non-small cell lung cancer. The study's findings and limits: Sequencing involved a lone tumor region, leaving heterogeneity possible. Median roughly 57 top-100 tumor clones were shared with paired adjacent lung. Overall survival was longer when the density of T cells in the blood was higher. Adjacent uninvolved lung tissue had the highest T cell clonality, exceeding tumor.

As to this clone: The target antigen is unknown.

Generated by immunoSEQ multiplex PCR, the TCRdb table keeps only in-frame clones and is missing some. The repertoire holds about 33,000 clones, with 80% to 90% as singletons. Trimming took 4 bases from V and 2 from J; bases not matched to a gene: 5. Germline-derived CDR1 and CDR2 are SQVTM and ANQGSEA. This CDR3 has 14 residues. The specimen was peripheral blood, collected before any cancer treatment. The chain employs TRBV29-1 and TRBJ1-3, with 7 bases aligning to TRBD1. The TCR sequence derives from a male donor at least 60 years old with stage III lung adenocarcinoma. CDR3 protein: CSVGQGGTGNTIYF. Written as DNA, the CDR3 is TGCAGCGTTGGACAGGGAGGAACTGGAAACACCATATATTTT.